This T cell receptor beta chain was retrieved from a study of post-analysis software for immune sequencing data. Note on this clonotype: The target antigen is unknown. Just one base apart from a much larger clone, this may be a read error.

The CDR3 consists of 17 residues. Germline loops: CDR1 SGHTA, CDR2 FQGTGA. Overall study findings and caveats: With TRBV5-6, TRBV5-1 and TRBV20-1 included, about five TRBV segments were more frequent in patients than in controls.

TCR beta libraries were prepared from cDNA with unique molecular identifiers. MiXCR, applied by TCRdb to the PCR reads, yields one record per CDR3 protein. The sample yields about 200,000 distinct CDR3 sequences, 25% to 35% seen once. The sequence derives from a girl under 18 with multiple sclerosis. The sample was blood. The chain employs TRBV7-3 and TRBJ2-1; 15 nucleotides agree with TRBD2. The tail of the sequence fits TRBJ2-7 better, so the J call may be wrong. The CDR3 region has the DNA TGTGCCAGCAGCTTAGGACTAGCGGGGGGGCCCTACAATGAGCAGTACTTC. Its protein product is CASSLGLAGGPYNEQYF.